The TCR beta chain described here comes from a study of T cells in Graves' hyperthyroidism and ophthalmopathy. This clonotype was picked up a small number of times. RNA transcripts provided the source from which TCR beta CDR3 regions were amplified. The study used the HTBI primer set for a first-round RT-PCR of the TCR CDR3. TCRdb fed the multiplex PCR reads into MiXCR, producing one record per CDR3 protein. The sample records 94,000 or so distinct CDR3 sequences, just over 50% being singletons. The junction had 2 bases not matched to a gene; V was cut back by 6 bases and J by 1 base. The CDR3 is 13 residues long. Germline V gene sequence: CDR1 ENHRY, CDR2 SYGVKD.

Material for sequencing was blood. V usage is TRBV10-3 and J usage is TRBJ2-7; 8 bases map to TRBD1. The clonotype was recovered from a woman in her thirties or forties with Graves' hyperthyroidism. The CDR3 spells CAIRGQESYEQYF. For the CDR3, the DNA is TGTGCCATCAGGGGACAGGAGTCCTACGAGCAGTACTTC.